This T cell receptor (beta chain) was sequenced in a study of cytotoxic CD8 clonotypes in ibrutinib-treated CLL (dated by TCRdb to 2020 to 2023). A note on the overall study: The cohort included some 14 treatment-naive and under 13 relapsed/refractory patients; some 18 were IGHV unmutated. Partial responses were observed in about 24 patients and complete responses in 2; after a median follow-up of roughly 62 months, remission was maintained in 15 or so patients and progression was observed in some twelve. Samples at response were collected after a median of roughly twelve months of treatment, with a range of about 6 to 36 months. An average of approximately 260,000 productive templates and 94,082 productive rearrangements was obtained per sample. Of the 90 or so participants in the trial, approximately 26 had longitudinal samples available. Cryopreserved peripheral blood mononuclear cells were obtained before treatment, at response, and at either sustained remission or disease progression. Every remission and progressive disease sample was obtained while ibrutinib was still being received by the patients.

Overall study results and their limits: At baseline, clonality was higher than in age-matched healthy donors and showed a strong correlation with circulating CD8+ T-cell counts. Lymph node repertoires were not examined, and the timing of sampling was not matched between patients in sustained remission and those whose disease progressed. At ibrutinib response clonality went up, during sustained remission it held steady, and at progression it dropped back toward baseline. Public clonotypes were rare and either contracted or stayed stable during treatment, and the rise in clonality at ibrutinib response reflected the expansion of private clonotypes.

A note on this clone: Its target antigen remains unknown. Base quality data are lacking; no much larger clone is found one base away.

On a MiSeq, deep resolution sequencing aimed for a depth between 1 in 1 million and 1 in 200,000 T cells, with each clonotype covered 10x on average. The immunoSEQ hsTCRB Kit was used to generate the TCR beta libraries. As for the original processing: ImmunoSEQ Data Assistant and ImmunoSEQ Analyzer were used for data analysis, and V, D and J genes were assigned according to IMGT definitions. Clonality, which ranges from 0 to 1, was calculated as one minus the normalized Shannon entropy of productive rearrangement frequencies. Public clonotype analysis was restricted to overrepresented clonotypes comprising at least 0.05% of each patient's repertoire. About a dozen age-matched healthy donor repertoires from immuneACCESS served as clonality controls. Drawn from immuneACCESS, this table holds only the in-frame rearrangements with V and J called that TCRdb kept. Clones are partly lost; checked studies trace under half to an unresolved V gene and leave the rest unexplained. That table supplies the V and J calls and clone size; D and trimming were determined from the DNA. The sample table shows fewer than 40,000 clones, and about 70% are seen once. The ten largest make up less than 7.5% of the sample.

Trimming leaves V shorter by 0 bases and J shorter by 1 base, with the junction holding 7 bases beyond the gene matches. The CDR3 starts with the cysteine, ends with the phenylalanine, and has 18 residues. Kept here is only the CDR3 DNA, which spans 54 bases and is read in frame from base 1. The germline V gene provides CDR1 SGDLS and CDR2 YYNGEE. The time point label on this specimen signifies: progressive disease on ibrutinib. Approximately 2 micrograms of genomic DNA were extracted from cryopreserved PBMCs for TCR beta library preparation. Longitudinal blood samples from CLL patients receiving ibrutinib monotherapy were subjected to high-throughput TCR beta sequencing. The patients took part in an open-label, single-center phase 2 trial of ibrutinib monotherapy.

This sample comprised PBMCs, obtained at disease progression, from a patient treated with ibrutinib. In this chain, TRBV9 is recombined with TRBJ2-1, with 10 middle bases fitting TRBD2. This receptor was taken from a human donor with chronic lymphocytic leukemia. The CDR3 corresponds to CASSVALAGAWSYNEQFF. In nucleotide form, the sequence is TGTGCCAGCAGCGTAGCCCTAGCGGGAGCATGGTCCTACAATGAGCAGTTCTTC.